One sample yielded the 25 T cell receptor beta chains listed below, sequenced in a study of OX40 agonist ivuxolimab in advanced cancers. TCRdb keeps only in-frame clones here, not all; method: immunoSEQ multiplex PCR. The sample has some 80,000 clones, about 88% seen once. Source: CD4+ or CD8+ T cells sorted from blood, taken in a trial of the OX40 agonist ivuxolimab. Every receptor here comes from an adult with an advanced solid tumor such as melanoma, head and neck, liver or kidney cancer.

The gene calls are TRBV13 and TRBJ2-1, with 7 positions matching TRBD2. CDR1 is PRHDT and CDR2 is FYEKMQ in the germline V gene (reference sequence). CDR3 length: 18 residues. With V trimmed by 6 bases and J by 0 bases, 14 bases remained unmatched. Here the CDR3 reads CASSLAFSGRTSYNEQFF. CDR3 nucleotide sequence: TGTGCCAGCAGTTTGGCCTTTAGCGGGCGTACCTCCTACAATGAGCAGTTCTTC.

The chain links TRBV2 to TRBJ1-5; 8 positions match TRBD1. Germline assignment: CDR1 SNHLY and CDR2 FYNNEI. CDR3 length: 16 residues. Losses at the gene ends were 5 bases for V and 0 bases for J; bases not matched to a gene: 6. In nucleotides, the CDR3 is TGTGCCAGCAGTCCTACGACAGGGGCTAGCAATCAGCCCCAGCATTTT. Translation: CASSPTTGASNQPQHF. The full variable domain, completed using reference TRBV2 and TRBJ1-5, is EPEVTQTPSHQVTQMGQEVILRCVPISNHLYFYWYRQILGQKVEFLVSFYNNEISEKSEIFDDQFSVERPDGSNFTLKIRSTKLEDSAMYFCASSPTTGASNQPQHFGDGTRLSIL.

This clone was observed a single time. The chain carries TRBV6-5 and TRBJ2-7; 7 nucleotides agree with TRBD2. CDR3 length: 15 amino acids. Germline CDR1 reads MNHEY; CDR2 reads SVGAGI. Losses at the gene ends were 4 bases for V and 2 bases for J; bases not matched to a gene: 8. CDR3 sequence reads: CASSSPGRGAYEQYF. The DNA for the CDR3 is TGTGCCAGCAGTTCACCGGGACGGGGGGCCTACGAGCAGTACTTC.

V is TRBV2 and J is TRBJ1-5; D is undetermined. CDR1 is SNHLY and CDR2 is FYNNEI in the germline V gene. This CDR3 is 13 amino acids long. V lost 4 bases and J 2 bases, leaving 6 bases between the germline ends. The CDR3 reads CASSAEGNQPQHF. In DNA, the CDR3 is TGTGCCAGCAGTGCTGAGGGCAATCAGCCCCAGCATTTT.

V usage is TRBV19 and J usage is TRBJ1-3, with D hard to call. The CDR3 totals 15 residues. The germline CDR1 and CDR2 sequences are LNHDA and SQIVND (reference sequence). V dropped 4 bases and J dropped 2 bases, with 12 bases sitting between them. The CDR3 is CASSRDARPGNTIYF. The CDR3 DNA follows: TGTGCCAGTAGTAGGGATGCCAGACCTGGAAACACCATATATTTT.

The rearrangement links TRBV19 to TRBJ2-1, with TRBD2 as a possible D gene (6 bases). Germline CDR1 and CDR2: LNHDA and SQIVND (reference sequence). V lost 7 bases to trimming and J lost 3 bases, with 16 bases between them. This CDR3 has 15 amino acids. The CDR3: CASNTQAGFYNEQFF. CDR3 coding DNA: TGTGCCAGTAACACTCAGGCGGGGTTCTACAATGAGCAGTTCTTC. The entire variable domain, with the rest obtained from reference TRBV19 and TRBJ2-1, is as follows: DGGITQSPKYLFRKEGQNVTLSCEQNLNHDAMYWYRQDPGQGLRLIYYSQIVNDFQKGDIAEGYSVSREKKESFPLTVTSAQKNPTAFYLCASNTQAGFYNEQFFGPGTRLTVL.

This rearrangement joins TRBV25-1 to TRBJ2-5; D is ambiguous. Trimming removed 3 bases at V and 2 bases at J, with 13 bases between. The CDR3 has 15 residues. Germline-derived CDR1 and CDR2 are MGHDK and SYGVNS. CDR3 bases: TGTGCCAGCAGTGACCCCTGGACCCCTCAAGAGACCCAGTACTTC. This sequence encodes CASSDPWTPQETQYF.

This clone was seen just once. The V and J genes are TRBV11-2 and TRBJ1-5; D not resolved. Trimming removed 1 base at V and 2 bases at J, with 6 bases between. This CDR3 is built from 14 residues. Germline V gives CDR1 SGHAT, CDR2 FQNNGV. The CDR3 loop reads CASSLGGGNQPQHF. For the CDR3, the DNA is TGTGCCAGCAGCTTAGGCGGGGGCAATCAGCCCCAGCATTTT.

The chain recombines TRBV9 with TRBJ2-1, with 12 positions matching TRBD2. Looked up from germline, CDR1 is SGDLS and CDR2 is YYNGEE. The CDR3 runs 23 residues. Unmatched junction bases numbered 21, after V lost 2 bases and J lost 0 bases. The CDR3 DNA follows: TGTGCCAGCAGCGTCCAATTAATGCCCCCGGGACTAGCGGGCCCGAGCTCCTACAATGAGCAGTTCTTC. It yields the protein CASSVQLMPPGLAGPSSYNEQFF.

This chain connects TRBV5-6 to TRBJ1-6; TRBD1 matches at 10 bases. Germline V lookup: CDR1 SGHDT, CDR2 YYEEEE. The CDR3 has 14 residues. After removal of 5 bases from V and 7 bases from J, the junction contained 3 bases not matched to a gene. The CDR3 loop is CASSRDRGNSPLHF. CDR3 bases: TGTGCCAGCAGTCGGGACAGGGGAAATTCACCCCTCCACTTT.

J is TRBJ1-5 and V is TRBV2; D unclear. This CDR3 has 14 residues. Trimming cost V 8 bases and J 0 bases, with 11 bases left between them. Germline V gene lookup returns CDR1 SNHLY and CDR2 FYNNEI. The CDR3 protein is CASGGRASNQPQHF. The DNA for the CDR3 is TGTGCCAGCGGAGGGAGGGCTAGCAATCAGCCCCAGCATTTT.

The V and J genes are TRBV6-5 and TRBJ2-3, with 9 nucleotides matching TRBD1. Looked up from germline, CDR1 is MNHEY and CDR2 is SVGAGI. This CDR3 has 14 amino acids. Trimming took 10 bases from V and 4 from J; bases not matched to a gene: 9. The chain's CDR3 is CATKPTGGSDTQYF. The CDR3 nucleotides are TGTGCCACCAAACCGACAGGGGGATCAGATACGCAGTATTTT.

The chain combines TRBV9 with TRBJ2-2; 8 bases map to TRBD2. Germline-derived CDR1 and CDR2 are SGDLS and YYNGEE. The CDR3 spans 15 residues. V was clipped by 2 bases and J by 7 bases; unmatched bases: 7. The DNA for the CDR3 is TGTGCCAGCAGCGTTCAAAGCGGGAGCGTCGGGGAGCTGTTTTTT. This codes for CASSVQSGSVGELFF. Full variable domain (rest looked up from reference TRBV9 and TRBJ2-2): DSGVTQTPKHLITATGQRVTLRCSPRSGDLSVYWYQQSLDQGLQFLIQYYNGEERAKGNILERFSAQQFPDLHSELNLSSLELGDSALYFCASSVQSGSVGELFFGEGSRLTVL.

This clone was recorded only once. The chain uses TRBV2 and TRBJ1-5; TRBD1 is a possible D gene (5 bases). Germline V gene lookup returns CDR1 SNHLY and CDR2 FYNNEI. The CDR3 runs 15 residues. Between the trimmed V and J ends, which lost 6 bases and 2 bases, there was a span of 14 bases. CDR3 residues: CASSVQGVGNQPQHF. Here the CDR3 DNA reads TGTGCCAGCAGCGTTCAGGGCGTCGGCAATCAGCCCCAGCATTTT.

V is TRBV4-2 and J is TRBJ1-5, with 8 bases lining up with TRBD1. CDR3 length: 17 residues. J gave up 1 base and V 3 bases, and 8 bases lay outside the gene matches. Germline V gene sequence: CDR1 LGHNA, CDR2 YNFKEQ. This chain's CDR3 is CASSHNPTGASNQPQHF. The CDR3 nucleotides are TGTGCCAGCAGCCACAACCCGACAGGGGCCAGCAATCAGCCCCAGCATTTT.

This clone was counted once. V and J are TRBV7-2 and TRBJ2-3; D is possibly TRBD2 (7 bases). The CDR3 sequence is 16 residues long. Germline V lookup: CDR1 SGHTA, CDR2 FQGNSA. V was clipped by 1 base and J by 5 bases, with 16 bases between them. The CDR3, as DNA: TGTGCCAGCAGCTTAGTGCCACAAGGGGGGGGAGATACGCAGTATTTT. Its translation: CASSLVPQGGGDTQYF.

This chain uses TRBV9 with TRBJ1-1; the match to TRBD1 covers 8 bases. The CDR3 covers 17 residues. Per germline, CDR1 SGDLS and CDR2 YYNGEE. The V segment lost 3 bases and the J segment 0 bases; nucleotides outside the gene matches: 10. For the CDR3, the DNA is TGTGCCAGCAGCGCCCGACAGGGGCCGTCCATGAACACTGAAGCTTTCTTT. Its translation: CASSARQGPSMNTEAFF.

This clone has just one count. V and J are TRBV25-1 and TRBJ2-1; no clear D gene. The CDR3 contains 15 residues. Germline values: CDR1 MGHDK, CDR2 SYGVNS. V was trimmed by 2 bases and J by 2 bases, leaving 10 bases between them. CDR3 nucleotide sequence: TGTGCCAGCAGTGAAAGCTGGGGTCCCTACAATGAGCAGTTCTTC. Protein: CASSESWGPYNEQFF. The full variable domain, in which reference TRBV25-1 and TRBJ2-1 provide the parts outside the CDR3, is EADIYQTPRYLVIGTGKKITLECSQTMGHDKMYWYQQDPGMELHLIHYSYGVNSTEKGDLSSESTVSRIRTEHFPLTLESARPSHTSQYLCASSESWGPYNEQFFGPGTRLTVL.

This chain uses TRBV18 with TRBJ1-6; D is ambiguous. Trimming took off 3 bases at V and 1 base at J, with 7 bases between the two ends. There are 15 residues in the CDR3. The V gene's germline CDR1 is KGHSH and CDR2 LQKENI. In nucleotides, the CDR3 is TGTGCCAGCTCACCGGCCGGGTCCTATAATTCACCCCTCCACTTT. Translated: CASSPAGSYNSPLHF.

Remarks on this clone: A much bigger clone sits one base away, suggesting this may be a read error. Different DNA sequences within this sample yield the same CDR3. The rearrangement links TRBV19 to TRBJ2-7; no firm D call. CDR3 length equals 13 residues. Germline values: CDR1 LNHDA, CDR2 SQIVND (reference sequence). DNA of the CDR3: TGTGCCAGTGCGCGGACGGTTTCCTACGAACAGTACTTC. Protein product: CASARTVSYEQYF.

The chain employs TRBV10-1 and TRBJ2-1; tentative D call: TRBD2 (5 bases). The CDR3 runs to 13 residues. Germline lookup yields CDR1 WNHNN and CDR2 SYGVQD (reference sequence). With 3 bases removed from V and 7 bases from J, the gap between germline ends came to 10 bases. CDR3 residues: CASSDPPGNEQFF. CDR3 nucleotide sequence: TGCGCCAGCAGTGATCCTCCGGGGAATGAGCAGTTCTTC.

Points on this clone: One end of the junction is discordant with germline, which a read error may explain. Other DNA sequences of this sample code for an identical CDR3. The chain uses TRBV7-9 and TRBJ1-2; TRBD1 aligns across 10 bases. The CDR3 sequence is 16 residues long. CDR1 and CDR2 from the germline V gene are SEHNR and FQNEAQ (reference sequence). CDR3 DNA: TGCGCCAGCACCGTCCCGGGACAGGGGTCCGGGTATGGCTACACCTTC. Residues: CASTVPGQGSGYGYTF.

The V and J genes are TRBV7-8 and TRBJ1-3, with TRBD1 as a possible D gene (5 bases). V was shortened by 5 bases and J by 2 bases, with 10 bases between the two germline ends. Germline loops: CDR1 SGHVS, CDR2 FQNEAQ. This CDR3 region has 14 residues. The CDR3 DNA reads as TGTGCCAGCAGCACGACAGCGCCTGGAAACACCATATATTTT. Translated: CASSTTAPGNTIYF. The variable domain in full, completed from reference TRBV7-8 and TRBJ1-3, reads GAGVSQSPRYKVAKRGQDVALRCDPISGHVSLFWYQQALGQGPEFLTYFQNEAQLDKSGLPSDRFFAERPEGSVSTLKIQRTQQEDSAVYLCASSTTAPGNTIYFGEGSWLTVV.

The chain uses TRBV29-1 and TRBJ2-7; TRBD1 aligns across 7 bases. The germline V gene encodes CDR1 SQVTM and CDR2 ANQGSEA. The V gene end was trimmed by 4 bases and the J gene end by 1 base; junction bases not matched to a gene: 4. The CDR3 runs 13 residues. The CDR3 spells CSVAETGSYEQYF. CDR3 nucleotide sequence: TGCAGCGTTGCGGAGACAGGGTCCTACGAGCAGTACTTC.

V is TRBV5-1 and J is TRBJ2-3, with D unclear. The CDR3 has 13 residues. The germline V and J ends were trimmed by 0 bases and 4 bases, with 6 bases remaining between them. CDR1 and CDR2 from the germline V gene are SGHRS and YFSETQ. For the CDR3, the DNA is TGCGCCAGCAGCTTGGAATGGTCAGATACGCAGTATTTT. Its translation: CASSLEWSDTQYF.